The 30 T cell receptor beta chains reported below all come from one sample, sequenced in a study of OX40 agonist ivuxolimab in advanced cancers. Produced via immunoSEQ multiplex PCR; TCRdb's table is partial and in-frame only. This table has tens of thousands of clones, about four fifths appearing once. The sequencing here drew on CD4+ or CD8+ T cells sorted from blood, taken in a trial of the OX40 agonist ivuxolimab. These TCRs come from an adult with an advanced solid tumor such as melanoma, head and neck, liver or kidney cancer.

V gene TRBV19 combines with J gene TRBJ1-6, with 8 bases that match TRBD1. The CDR3 runs 15 residues. J gave up 7 bases and V 1 base, and 3 bases lay outside the gene matches. CDR1 is LNHDA and CDR2 is SQIVND in the germline V gene (reference sequence). CDR3 protein: CASSIGGQGNSPLHF. CDR3 bases: TGTGCCAGTAGTATAGGTGGACAGGGCAATTCACCCCTCCACTTT.

The chain carries TRBV11-1 and TRBJ1-2; unclear D gene. V lost 5 bases to trimming and J lost 4 bases, with 8 bases between them. The CDR3 has 12 amino acids. From germline, CDR1 is SGHAT and CDR2 FQDESV (reference sequence). CDR3 DNA: TGTGCCAGCAGCCCCCTACTCTATGGCTACACCTTC. Translated: CASSPLLYGYTF. Full variable domain (rest looked up from reference TRBV11-1 and TRBJ1-2): EAEVAQSPRYKITEKSQAVAFWCDPISGHATLYWYRQILGQGPELLVQFQDESVVDDSQLPKDRFSAERLKGVDSTLKIQPAELGDSAMYLCASSPLLYGYTFGSGTRLTVV.

The chain joins TRBV14 to TRBJ1-2; D is uncertain. The V end was cut by 1 base, the J end by 2 bases, with 17 bases between. The CDR3 length is 17 residues. Germline V CDR1 and CDR2: SGHDN, FVKESK. The CDR3 DNA is TGTGCCAGCAGCCAAGTTGGGGTTTCTTGGGAGAACTATGGCTACACCTTC. Its protein product is CASSQVGVSWENYGYTF. Complete variable domain (other parts from reference TRBV14 and TRBJ1-2): EAGVTQFPSHSVIEKGQTVTLRCDPISGHDNLYWYRRVMGKEIKFLLHFVKESKQDESGMPNNRFLAERTGGTYSTLKVQPAELEDSGVYFCASSQVGVSWENYGYTFGSGTRLTVV.

The chain is built from TRBV11-2 and TRBJ2-7, with a possible D match to TRBD2 (6 bases). This CDR3 spans 17 amino acids. Per the germline V gene, CDR1 is SGHAT and CDR2 is FQNNGV. V was pared by 8 bases and J by 2 bases, with 25 bases between. CDR3 sequence: CASGDIGGPRGTYEQYF. The CDR3 DNA sequence: TGTGCCAGCGGGGATATCGGGGGACCTCGAGGGACCTACGAGCAGTACTTC.

To note about this clone: A junction end diverges from the germline sequence, so it may reflect a read error. The chain joins TRBV7-7 to TRBJ2-1; D is unclear. The CDR3 loop spans 13 amino acids. CDR1 SSHAT and CDR2 FNYEAQ come from the germline V gene (reference sequence). The CDR3 is CASSSSTVSVQFF. The CDR3 bases are TGTGCTAGCAGCTCGTCAACCGTCTCAGTGCAGTTCTTC. Based on the CDR3 plus reference TRBV7-7 and TRBJ2-1, the full variable domain is GAGVSQSPRYKVTKRGQDVTLRCDPISSHATLYWYQQALGQGPEFLTYFNYEAQPDKSGLPSDRFSAERPEGSISTLTIQRTEQRDSAMYRCASSSSTVSVQFFGPGTRLTVL.

The chain uses TRBV2 and TRBJ2-5, with 8 bases aligning to TRBD2. V dropped 6 bases and J dropped 7; count of bases not matched to a gene: 10. Looked up from germline, CDR1 is SNHLY and CDR2 is FYNNEI. The CDR3 totals 14 residues. The CDR3 DNA reads TGTGCCAGCAGCGCAGGGACTAGTTATCGGACCCAGTACTTC. Its translation: CASSAGTSYRTQYF.

This chain connects TRBV11-2 to TRBJ1-4; D is possibly TRBD1 (5 bases). This CDR3 contains 16 residues. Germline V gene lookup returns CDR1 SGHAT and CDR2 FQNNGV. V lost 5 bases and J lost 7, with 20 bases in between. The CDR3 reads CASSLRGPLRSEKLFF. The CDR3 DNA follows: TGTGCCAGCAGCCTTAGGGGACCGCTCCGGAGTGAAAAACTGTTTTTT.

This chain uses TRBV6-6 with TRBJ1-5; D is possibly TRBD1 (5 bases). CDR3 length: 13 amino acids. Germline V gene data show CDR1 as MNHNY and CDR2 as SVGAGI (reference sequence). The germline V and J ends were trimmed by 7 bases and 0 bases, with 7 bases remaining between them. CDR3 DNA sequence: TGTGCCAGCACCGACAGTAGCAATCAGCCCCAGCATTTT. The encoded protein is CASTDSSNQPQHF.

The chain joins TRBV30 to TRBJ2-3; 8 nucleotides align to TRBD2. The V segment lost 3 bases and the J segment 2 bases; nucleotides outside the gene matches: 7. There are 15 residues in the CDR3. Germline V gene data show CDR1 as GTSNPN and CDR2 as SVGIG (reference sequence). CDR3 protein: CAWRIGGGPTDTQYF. The CDR3 DNA reads TGTGCCTGGAGAATCGGGGGGGGCCCCACAGATACGCAGTATTTT.

The V call is TRBV18, the J call TRBJ2-6; 8 bases are a match to TRBD1. With 3 bases clipped from V and 0 bases from J, the junction kept 13 bases outside the gene matches. Per germline, CDR1 KGHSH and CDR2 LQKENI. This CDR3 comprises 20 residues. The CDR3 bases are TGTGCCAGCTCACCCCGACAGGGGACACCCGGTGGCTCTGGGGCCAACGTCCTGACTTTC. Residues: CASSPRQGTPGGSGANVLTF.

The rearrangement links TRBV28 to TRBJ1-1; D call uncertain. Germline V CDR1 and CDR2: MDHEN, SYDVKM. The CDR3 covers 13 residues. V was cut by 7 bases and J by 4 bases, with 13 bases left in between. The CDR3 DNA follows: TGTGCCAGCAAAATGGGGAGGGCCACTGAAGCTTTCTTT. Translation gives CASKMGRATEAFF.

The CDR3: CASSNTDTQYF. The CDR3 DNA sequence: TGTGCCAGCAGCAACACAGATACGCAGTATTTT. The rearrangement uses TRBV7-2 and TRBJ2-3, with no clear D. Germline V gene lookup returns CDR1 SGHTA and CDR2 FQGNSA. V lost 5 bases, J lost 2 bases, and 2 bases lay in between. The CDR3 is 11 residues long.

This chain connects TRBV5-1 to TRBJ2-2, with 13 bases lining up with TRBD2. This CDR3 has 18 residues. Germline CDR1 SGHRS, CDR2 YFSETQ. Trimming took 4 bases from V and 7 from J; bases not matched to a gene: 13. The CDR3 bases are TGCGCCAGCAGCCCTTTGACTAGCGGGGGGCCTCGGGGCGGGGAGCTGTTTTTT. This sequence encodes CASSPLTSGGPRGGELFF.

The V gene is TRBV21-1, the J gene TRBJ1-1; TRBD1 is the table's D call, not checked against the DNA. TRBV21-1 corresponds to a pseudogene. The CDR3 spans 13 residues. The CDR3 DNA sequence: TGTGCCAACCTTGGACAGGGAAACACTGAAGCTTTCTTT. It yields the protein CANLGQGNTEAFF.

This sequence joins TRBV10-3 and TRBJ1-2, with D possibly being TRBD1 (5 bases). This CDR3 comprises 12 residues. Germline values: CDR1 ENHRY, CDR2 SYGVKD. Trimming took 10 bases from V and 5 from J, leaving 14 bases between them. CDR3: CATGDAGYGYTF. CDR3 sequence (DNA): TGTGCCACCGGGGACGCCGGGTATGGCTACACCTTC.

By frequency in the sample, this clone is medium-sized. The sample has other DNA sequences that encode this CDR3 too. This chain joins TRBV30 and TRBJ2-2, with D possibly TRBD1 on 5 matching bases. Germline V gene lookup returns CDR1 GTSNPN and CDR2 SVGIG (reference sequence). CDR3 length: 13 amino acids. V lost 0 bases to trimming and J lost 4 bases, with 6 bases between them. The CDR3 nucleotides read TGTGCCTGGAGTGTACAGGTCACCGGGGAGCTGTTTTTT. Translation: CAWSVQVTGELFF.

This clone has a handful of counts. The genes are TRBV19 and TRBJ2-5; TRBD1 is a possible D gene (5 bases). This CDR3 has 15 amino acids. V lost 4 bases and J 4 bases, leaving 16 bases between the germline ends. Germline CDR1 LNHDA, CDR2 SQIVND (reference sequence). The CDR3 region is CASSTPLGVGETQYF. CDR3 DNA: TGTGCCAGTAGTACACCCTTAGGGGTGGGAGAGACCCAGTACTTC.

CDR3 in amino acids: CAWMGDGWELFF. The CDR3 DNA reads TGTGCCTGGATGGGTGACGGATGGGAGCTGTTTTTT. The chain couples TRBV30 to TRBJ2-2; the D is unclear. This CDR3 spans 12 amino acids. Germline CDR1 reads GTSNPN; CDR2 reads SVGIG (reference sequence). The V gene lost 4 bases and the J gene lost 9 bases, with 12 bases spanning the gap.

V usage is TRBV23-1 and J usage is TRBJ1-2; D might be TRBD1 (6 bases). TRBV23-1 is recorded as an ORF, its role being uncertain. The CDR3 runs 18 residues. V was clipped by 3 bases and J by 0 bases, with 20 bases between them. The CDR3 protein is CASSHFGTPGRANYGYTF. The CDR3 DNA reads as TGCGCCAGCAGTCACTTCGGGACACCGGGGAGAGCTAACTATGGCTACACCTTC.

The rearrangement uses TRBV2 and TRBJ2-7, with D possibly matching TRBD2 (6 bases). Trimming removed 5 bases at V and 0 bases at J, with 11 bases between. Germline CDR1 SNHLY, CDR2 FYNNEI. The CDR3 consists of 14 residues. The CDR3 region has the DNA TGTGCCAGCAGTTACGGGACTCTCTCCTACGAGCAGTACTTC. Translation gives CASSYGTLSYEQYF. Variable domain in full (rest from reference TRBV2 and TRBJ2-7): EPEVTQTPSHQVTQMGQEVILRCVPISNHLYFYWYRQILGQKVEFLVSFYNNEISEKSEIFDDQFSVERPDGSNFTLKIRSTKLEDSAMYFCASSYGTLSYEQYFGPGTRLTVT.

The chain has TRBV4-3 and TRBJ1-6; D is ambiguous. V lost 4 bases and J 10 bases, leaving 8 bases between the germline ends. Germline V lookup: CDR1 LGHNA, CDR2 YSLEER. This CDR3 is built from 12 residues. DNA of the CDR3: TGCGCCAGCAGCCGTACCAACTCACCCCTCCACTTT. Protein: CASSRTNSPLHF.

The chain has TRBV25-1 and TRBJ1-1; D is unresolved. V shed 3 bases and J shed 1 base, with 12 bases lying between them. CDR3 length: 15 residues. In germline, CDR1 is MGHDK, CDR2 SYGVNS. The CDR3 DNA sequence: TGTGCCAGCAGTGAGGTGAGGGCTTCGAACACTGAAGCTTTCTTT. Protein product: CASSEVRASNTEAFF.

The rearrangement links TRBV5-1 to TRBJ2-3; 14 bases agree with TRBD2. The CDR3 length is 16 residues. With V trimmed by 4 bases and J by 5 bases, 6 bases remained unmatched. The V gene's germline CDR1 is SGHRS and CDR2 YFSETQ. Written as DNA, the CDR3 is TGCGCCAGCAGCCAGGGACTAGCGGGGGCCGGAGATACGCAGTATTTT. Translating gives CASSQGLAGAGDTQYF.

The rearrangement links TRBV6-1 to TRBJ2-7; possibly TRBD1 for D (6 bases). Trimming pared 6 bases from V and 5 bases from J, leaving 14 bases between. In germline, CDR1 is MNHNS, CDR2 SASEGT. The CDR3 has 13 residues. The CDR3 protein is CASRPLTGNEQYF. The CDR3 coding sequence is TGTGCCAGCAGGCCCCTCACAGGGAACGAGCAGTACTTC.

The CDR3 DNA reads TGTGCCAGTAGTATATTAGGACAGCGTAATCAGCCCCAGCATTTT. It is translated as CASSILGQRNQPQHF. J is TRBJ1-5 and V is TRBV19, with D perhaps TRBD1 (6 bases). V was clipped by 2 bases and J by 4 bases, with 12 bases between them. The CDR3 runs to 15 residues. Germline CDR1 is LNHDA and CDR2 is SQIVND (reference sequence).

The J gene is TRBJ1-6, the V gene TRBV7-3; D possibly corresponds to TRBD1 (6 bases). Germline assignment: CDR1 SGHTA and CDR2 FQGTGA. CDR3 length: 15 residues. V was clipped by 5 bases and J by 2 bases, with 10 bases between them. As DNA, the CDR3 is TGTGCCAGCAGCCTCTGGGGGCCCTATAATTCACCCCTCCACTTT. This gives the protein CASSLWGPYNSPLHF.

This clone was seen a single time. The genes are TRBV29-1 and TRBJ2-1; 7 bases line up with TRBD1. Germline V gene data show CDR1 as SQVTM and CDR2 as ANQGSEA. Trimming cost V 5 bases and J 0 bases; bases outside gene matches: 4. The CDR3 covers 14 residues. CDR3 loop: CSVRGGSSYNEQFF. CDR3 bases: TGCAGCGTTCGAGGGGGCAGCTCCTACAATGAGCAGTTCTTC.

The rearrangement joins TRBV21-1 to TRBJ2-7. TRBV21-1 is annotated as a pseudogene. The CDR3 consists of 10 residues. CDR3 protein: CATPAHEQYF. In nucleotides, the CDR3 is TGTGCCACCCCGGCCCACGAGCAGTACTTC.

The V gene is TRBV11-2, the J gene TRBJ1-1; D remains unclear. The CDR3 is 13 residues long. V lost 1 base and J 6 bases, leaving 9 bases between the germline ends. The germline V gene has CDR1 SGHAT and CDR2 FQNNGV. CDR3 sequence: CASSLVGVSEAFF. CDR3 DNA sequence: TGTGCCAGCAGCTTAGTAGGAGTGTCTGAAGCTTTCTTT. Full variable domain (rest looked up from reference TRBV11-2 and TRBJ1-1): EAGVAQSPRYKIIEKRQSVAFWCNPISGHATLYWYQQILGQGPKLLIQFQNNGVVDDSQLPKDRFSAERLKGVDSTLKIQPAKLEDSAVYLCASSLVGVSEAFFGQGTRLTVV.

In DNA, the CDR3 is TGTGCCAGCATGCAGACTCTGCAAGAGACCCAGTACTTC. Protein: CASMQTLQETQYF. This chain uses TRBV2 with TRBJ2-5, with unresolved D. This CDR3 comprises 13 residues. From germline, CDR1 is SNHLY and CDR2 FYNNEI. Trimming took 7 bases from V and 2 from J, leaving 11 bases between them.